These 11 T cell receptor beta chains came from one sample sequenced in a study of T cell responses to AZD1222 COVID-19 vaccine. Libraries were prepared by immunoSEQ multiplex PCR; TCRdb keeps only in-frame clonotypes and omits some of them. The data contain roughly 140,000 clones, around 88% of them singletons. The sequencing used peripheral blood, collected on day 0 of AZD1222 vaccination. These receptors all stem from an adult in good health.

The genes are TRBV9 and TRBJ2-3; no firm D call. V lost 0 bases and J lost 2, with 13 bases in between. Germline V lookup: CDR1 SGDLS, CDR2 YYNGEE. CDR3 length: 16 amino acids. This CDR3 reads CASSVVGAPFTDTQYF. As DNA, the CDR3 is TGTGCCAGCAGCGTAGTAGGAGCGCCCTTCACAGATACGCAGTATTTT.

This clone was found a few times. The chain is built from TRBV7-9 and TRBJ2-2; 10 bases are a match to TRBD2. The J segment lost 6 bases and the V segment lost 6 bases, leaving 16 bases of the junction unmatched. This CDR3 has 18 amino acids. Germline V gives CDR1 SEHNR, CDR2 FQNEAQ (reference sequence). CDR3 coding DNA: TGTGCCAGCAGTCGGAGCGGGAGGGCGGTGATTCTGGCCGGGGAGCTGTTTTTT. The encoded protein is CASSRSGRAVILAGELFF.

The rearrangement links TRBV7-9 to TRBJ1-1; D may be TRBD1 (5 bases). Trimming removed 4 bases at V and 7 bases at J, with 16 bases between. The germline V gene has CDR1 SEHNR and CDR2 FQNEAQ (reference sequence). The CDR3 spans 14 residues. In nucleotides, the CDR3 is TGTGCCAGCAGCTCCGAGGGGTGGTGGGGTGAAGCTTTCTTT. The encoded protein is CASSSEGWWGEAFF.

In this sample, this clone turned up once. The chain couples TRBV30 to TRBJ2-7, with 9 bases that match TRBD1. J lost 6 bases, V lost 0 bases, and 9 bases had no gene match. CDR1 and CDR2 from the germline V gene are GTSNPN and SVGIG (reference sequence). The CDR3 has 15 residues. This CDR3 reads CAWSVPGTGNGEQYF. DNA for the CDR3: TGTGCCTGGAGTGTACCCGGGACAGGGAATGGCGAGCAGTACTTC.

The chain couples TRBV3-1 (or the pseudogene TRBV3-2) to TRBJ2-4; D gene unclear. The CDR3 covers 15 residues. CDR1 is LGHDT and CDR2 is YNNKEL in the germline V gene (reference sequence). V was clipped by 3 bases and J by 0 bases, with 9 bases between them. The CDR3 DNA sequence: TGTGCCAGCAGCCAGACGGGCATAGCCAAAAACATTCAGTACTTC. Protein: CASSQTGIAKNIQYF.

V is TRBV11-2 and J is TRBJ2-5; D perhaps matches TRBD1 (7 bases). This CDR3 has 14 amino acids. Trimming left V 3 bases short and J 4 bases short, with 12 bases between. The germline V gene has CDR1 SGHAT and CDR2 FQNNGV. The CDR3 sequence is CASSFYRGGETQYF. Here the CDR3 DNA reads TGTGCCAGCAGCTTTTACAGGGGAGGAGAGACCCAGTACTTC.

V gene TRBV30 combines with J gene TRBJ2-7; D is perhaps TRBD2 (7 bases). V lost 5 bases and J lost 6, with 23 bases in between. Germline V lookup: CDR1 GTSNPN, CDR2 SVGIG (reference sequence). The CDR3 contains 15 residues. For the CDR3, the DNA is TGTGCCTGGGCGGGCCGGGGGGCCCCCCGGAGCGAGCAGTACTTC. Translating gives CAWAGRGAPRSEQYF.

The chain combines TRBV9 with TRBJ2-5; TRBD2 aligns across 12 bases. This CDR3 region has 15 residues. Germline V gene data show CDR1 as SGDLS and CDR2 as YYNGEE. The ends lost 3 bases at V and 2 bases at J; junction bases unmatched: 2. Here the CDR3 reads CASSDGLAGQETQYF. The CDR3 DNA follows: TGTGCCAGCAGCGACGGACTAGCGGGGCAAGAGACCCAGTACTTC.

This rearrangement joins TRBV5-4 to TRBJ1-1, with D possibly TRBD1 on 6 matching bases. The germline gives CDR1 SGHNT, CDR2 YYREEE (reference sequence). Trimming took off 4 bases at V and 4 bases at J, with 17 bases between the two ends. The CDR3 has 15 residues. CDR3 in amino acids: CASSLEGGQGTEAFF. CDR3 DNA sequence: TGTGCCAGCAGCCTCGAGGGGGGGCAGGGCACTGAAGCTTTCTTT.

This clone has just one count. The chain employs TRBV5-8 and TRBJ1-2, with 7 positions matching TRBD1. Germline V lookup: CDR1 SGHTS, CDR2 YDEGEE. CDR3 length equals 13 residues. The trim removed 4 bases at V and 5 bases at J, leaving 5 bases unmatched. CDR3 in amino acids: CASSRDSLYGYTF. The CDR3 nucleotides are TGTGCCAGCAGCAGGGACAGTTTGTATGGCTACACCTTC.

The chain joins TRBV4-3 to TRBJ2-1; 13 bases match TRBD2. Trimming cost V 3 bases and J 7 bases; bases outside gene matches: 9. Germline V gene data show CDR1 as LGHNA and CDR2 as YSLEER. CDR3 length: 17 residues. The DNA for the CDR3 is TGCGCCAGCAGCCAGGGCCGGACTAGCGGGAGCCGTAATGAGCAGTTCTTC. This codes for CASSQGRTSGSRNEQFF.